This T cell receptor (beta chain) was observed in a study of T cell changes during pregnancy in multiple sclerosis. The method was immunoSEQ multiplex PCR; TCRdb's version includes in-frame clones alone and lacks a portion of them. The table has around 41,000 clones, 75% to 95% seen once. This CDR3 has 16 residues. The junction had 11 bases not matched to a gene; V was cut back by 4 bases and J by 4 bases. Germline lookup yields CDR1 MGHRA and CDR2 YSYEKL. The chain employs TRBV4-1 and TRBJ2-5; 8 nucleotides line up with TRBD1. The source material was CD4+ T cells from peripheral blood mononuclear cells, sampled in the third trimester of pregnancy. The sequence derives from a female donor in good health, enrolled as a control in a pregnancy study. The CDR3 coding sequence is TGCGCCAGCAGCCCCAGTCTCAGACAGGGGCCAGAGACCCAGTACTTC. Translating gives CASSPSLRQGPETQYF.